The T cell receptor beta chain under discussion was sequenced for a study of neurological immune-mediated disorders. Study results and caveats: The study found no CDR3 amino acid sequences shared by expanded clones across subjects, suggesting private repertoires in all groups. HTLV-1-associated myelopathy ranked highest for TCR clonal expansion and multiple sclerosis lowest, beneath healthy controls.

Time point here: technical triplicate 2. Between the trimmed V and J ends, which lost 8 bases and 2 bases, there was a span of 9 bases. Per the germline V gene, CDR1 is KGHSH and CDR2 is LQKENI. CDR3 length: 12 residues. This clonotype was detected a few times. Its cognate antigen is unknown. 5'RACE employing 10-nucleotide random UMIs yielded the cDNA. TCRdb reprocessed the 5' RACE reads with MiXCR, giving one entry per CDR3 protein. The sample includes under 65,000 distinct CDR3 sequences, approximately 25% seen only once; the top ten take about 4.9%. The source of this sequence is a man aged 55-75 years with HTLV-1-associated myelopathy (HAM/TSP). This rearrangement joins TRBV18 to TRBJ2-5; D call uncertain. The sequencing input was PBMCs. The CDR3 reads CASQIRQETQYF. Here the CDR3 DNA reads TGTGCCAGCCAGATAAGGCAAGAGACCCAGTACTTC.